One and the same sample provided the 23 T cell receptor beta chains below, sequenced in a study of OX40 agonist ivuxolimab in advanced cancers. Measured with immunoSEQ multiplex PCR; TCRdb has only the in-frame clones, and not every one. The data contain tens of thousands of clones, around 84% of them singletons. The source was CD4+ or CD8+ T cells sorted from blood, collected in a trial of the OX40 agonist ivuxolimab. All receptors derive from an adult with an advanced solid tumor such as melanoma, head and neck, liver or kidney cancer.

The CDR3 spells CASSKDTYKNIQYF. The CDR3 coding sequence is TGTGCCAGCAGTAAAGACACTTACAAAAACATTCAGTACTTC. The rearrangement uses TRBV2 and TRBJ2-4; D call uncertain. CDR1 and CDR2 (germline): SNHLY, FYNNEI. This CDR3 comprises 14 residues. V gave up 5 bases and J gave up 3 bases, with 11 bases separating them.

The chain has TRBV18 and TRBJ2-1, with TRBD2 identical over 8 bases. This CDR3 has 13 residues. Germline V gene data show CDR1 as KGHSH and CDR2 as LQKENI. With V trimmed by 5 bases and J by 9 bases, 6 bases remained unmatched. Written as DNA, the CDR3 is TGTGCCAGCTCATCAAGCGGGAGTGCTGAGCAGTTCTTC. Encoded protein: CASSSSGSAEQFF.

The V gene is TRBV9, the J gene TRBJ2-7; the match to TRBD1 covers 9 bases. Germline V lookup: CDR1 SGDLS, CDR2 YYNGEE. J lost 2 bases, V lost 7 bases, and 7 bases had no gene match. The CDR3 loop spans 14 amino acids. The CDR3 DNA follows: TGTGCCAGCGCCACCGGGACAGGGACCTACGAGCAGTACTTC. Amino acid sequence: CASATGTGTYEQYF.

V gene TRBV4-1 combines with J gene TRBJ2-7; D may be TRBD1 or TRBD2 (6 bases each). The CDR3 has 16 residues. Germline V gene lookup returns CDR1 MGHRA and CDR2 YSYEKL. The V end was cut by 0 bases, the J end by 0 bases, with 12 bases between. CDR3 in amino acids: CASSQDYEGGSYEQYF. CDR3 nucleotide sequence: TGCGCCAGCAGCCAAGATTATGAGGGGGGCTCCTACGAGCAGTACTTC.

This clone was detected only a few times. The chain couples TRBV6-4 to TRBJ2-3; TRBD1 matches at 7 bases. Germline CDR1 and CDR2: MRHNA and SNTAGT. The CDR3 runs to 14 residues. J was trimmed by 2 bases and V by 8 bases; bases with no gene match: 7. Written as DNA, the CDR3 is TGTGCCAGCCGCCGGGACAGCAACACAGATACGCAGTATTTT. Translated: CASRRDSNTDTQYF.

The V call is TRBV13, the J call TRBJ2-6; a weak D match, TRBD2 (6 bases). V lost 5 bases, J lost 2 bases, and 10 bases lay in between. CDR3 length: 15 residues. Germline assignment: CDR1 PRHDT and CDR2 FYEKMQ (reference sequence). CDR3 sequence (DNA): TGTGCCAGCAGCGCCTGGGGGGCTGGGGCCAACGTCCTGACTTTC. The encoded protein is CASSAWGAGANVLTF. Combining the CDR3 with reference TRBV13 and TRBJ2-6 gives the whole variable domain AAGVIQSPRHLIKEKRETATLKCYPIPRHDTVYWYQQGPGQDPQFLISFYEKMQSDKGSIPDRFSAQQFSDYHSELNMSSLELGDSALYFCASSAWGAGANVLTFGAGSRLTVL.

The chain employs TRBV5-1 and TRBJ2-1; TRBD2 matches at 7 bases. This CDR3 is built from 14 residues. Trimming took 0 bases from V and 7 from J; bases not matched to a gene: 4. CDR1 and CDR2 from the germline V gene are SGHRS and YFSETQ. The CDR3 DNA follows: TGCGCCAGCAGCTTGGCGGGGGGAAGGAATGAGCAGTTCTTC. This gives the protein CASSLAGGRNEQFF.

The rearrangement links TRBV7-6 to TRBJ1-2, with D hard to call. This CDR3 region has 13 residues. The germline CDR1 and CDR2 sequences are SGHVS and FNYEAQ. The V and J ends lost 5 bases and 2 bases respectively, with 9 bases between them. CDR3 protein: CASSPTENYGYTF. The CDR3 region has the DNA TGTGCCAGCAGCCCGACGGAGAACTATGGCTACACCTTC.

This chain connects TRBV5-1 to TRBJ1-5, with 8 bases matching TRBD1. The V and J ends lost 4 bases and 4 bases, in that order; junction bases with no gene match: 4. Germline CDR1 SGHRS, CDR2 YFSETQ. The CDR3 has 14 amino acids. CDR3 sequence reads: CASSQGAGNQPQHF. The CDR3, as DNA: TGCGCCAGCAGCCAGGGGGCTGGTAATCAGCCCCAGCATTTT.

J is TRBJ1-1 and V is TRBV6-5; D ambiguous. This CDR3 has 11 residues. Germline V lookup: CDR1 MNHEY, CDR2 SVGAGI. V gave up 5 bases and J gave up 6 bases, with 7 bases separating them. CDR3 sequence reads: CASSHGPEAFF. For the CDR3, the DNA is TGTGCCAGCAGTCACGGTCCTGAAGCTTTCTTT.

This sequence joins TRBV11-3 and TRBJ2-1, with D possibly matching TRBD2 (6 bases). The germline CDR1 and CDR2 sequences are SGHNT and YENEEA. The CDR3 spans 13 residues. V lost 9 bases, J lost 8 bases, and 17 bases lay in between. DNA for the CDR3: TGTGCCAGAGGGGTTGGCGGGACGGATGAGCAGTTCTTC. Protein sequence: CARGVGGTDEQFF.

The rearrangement joins TRBV21-1 to TRBJ2-1. TRBV21-1 has pseudogene status. The CDR3 runs 12 residues. As DNA, the CDR3 is TGTGCCAGCGGTATAGGGGAGAATGAGCAGTTCTTC. This codes for CASGIGENEQFF.

The chain links TRBV19 to TRBJ1-5; D is uncertain. The CDR3 is made up of 15 amino acids. The V end was cut by 5 bases, the J end by 0 bases, with 11 bases between. Germline lookup yields CDR1 LNHDA and CDR2 SQIVND (reference sequence). The CDR3 is CASSFISLSNQPQHF. DNA for the CDR3: TGTGCCAGTAGTTTCATCAGCCTTAGCAATCAGCCCCAGCATTTT. Together with reference TRBV19 and TRBJ1-5, the CDR3 gives the full variable domain: DGGITQSPKYLFRKEGQNVTLSCEQNLNHDAMYWYRQDPGQGLRLIYYSQIVNDFQKGDIAEGYSVSREKKESFPLTVTSAQKNPTAFYLCASSFISLSNQPQHFGDGTRLSIL.

This rearrangement joins TRBV4-1 to TRBJ1-2; 7 bases align to TRBD1. This CDR3 has 15 residues. Germline CDR1 and CDR2: MGHRA and YSYEKL. Trimming took 2 bases from V and 8 from J; bases not matched to a gene: 11. Here the CDR3 reads CASSQQDRASWGYTF. In DNA form, the CDR3 reads TGCGCCAGCAGCCAACAAGACAGGGCGTCTTGGGGCTACACCTTC.

The V call is TRBV6-5, the J call TRBJ2-7, with TRBD1 as a possible D gene (5 bases). V shed 4 bases and J shed 3 bases, with 7 bases lying between them. CDR1 is MNHEY and CDR2 is SVGAGI in the germline V gene. CDR3 size: 12 residues. Written as DNA, the CDR3 is TGTGCCAGCAGTTTTGACAGCTACGAGCAGTACTTC. Protein product: CASSFDSYEQYF.

This sequence joins TRBV7-9 and TRBJ2-6, with D uncertain. Germline CDR1 and CDR2: SEHNR and FQNEAQ (reference sequence). V was cut by 7 bases and J by 2 bases, with 12 bases left in between. This CDR3 is 15 amino acids long. The CDR3 DNA sequence: TGTGCCAGCATCCAAGTTAGGACTGGGGCCAACGTCCTGACTTTC. Residues: CASIQVRTGANVLTF.

The rearrangement links TRBV25-1 to TRBJ2-3, with TRBD2 matching 7 bases. The trim removed 2 bases at V and 1 base at J, leaving 6 bases unmatched. Germline values: CDR1 MGHDK, CDR2 SYGVNS. This CDR3 contains 16 residues. The DNA for the CDR3 is TGTGCCAGCAGTGAACGGGATAGCGGGCGCACAGATACGCAGTATTTT. This encodes CASSERDSGRTDTQYF.

As DNA, the CDR3 is TGTGCCAGCAGACCCGGGGGATCCTACAATGAGCAGTTCTTC. This codes for CASRPGGSYNEQFF. The chain links TRBV28 to TRBJ2-1, with D perhaps TRBD2 (6 bases). Trimming took 6 bases from V and 1 from J, leaving 10 bases between them. The CDR3 loop spans 14 amino acids. Germline CDR1 is MDHEN and CDR2 is SYDVKM.

This clone occurred once. This sequence joins TRBV25-1 and TRBJ1-4; a possible D gene is TRBD1 (6 bases). Germline V gives CDR1 MGHDK, CDR2 SYGVNS. Trimming removed 6 bases from V and 7 bases from J, with 15 bases in between. The CDR3 has 14 residues. CDR3 in DNA: TGTGCCAGCAGCACCTCGGGGGGCAGTGAAAAACTGTTTTTT. It yields the protein CASSTSGGSEKLFF.

This clone was recorded once. The chain couples TRBV5-5 to TRBJ2-2; the match to TRBD2 covers 12 bases. The CDR3 length is 19 residues. CDR1 is SGHKS, CDR2 YYEKEE, per germline (reference sequence). The trim removed 4 bases at V and 4 bases at J, leaving 14 bases unmatched. CDR3 sequence reads: CASSPTPLAGGRVTGELFF. As DNA, the CDR3 is TGTGCCAGCAGCCCTACCCCGCTAGCGGGGGGGCGTGTCACCGGGGAGCTGTTTTTT.

The rearrangement uses TRBV12-5 and TRBJ1-2; no clear D gene. The germline V gene encodes CDR1 LGHNT and CDR2 FRNRAP. The CDR3 runs 14 residues. V lost 0 bases, J lost 6 bases, and 11 bases lay in between. The CDR3 DNA reads as TGTGCTAGTGGTTTGGTCCCAGGAGAACATGGCTACACCTTC. This codes for CASGLVPGEHGYTF.

The genes are TRBV5-6 and TRBJ1-2; a possible D gene is TRBD1 (5 bases). Trimming left V 5 bases short and J 7 bases short, with 12 bases between. Germline loops: CDR1 SGHDT, CDR2 YYEEEE. This CDR3 comprises 12 residues. The CDR3 sequence: CASSLQGSGYTF. Here the CDR3 DNA reads TGTGCCAGCAGTCTCCAGGGCAGTGGCTACACCTTC.

The V call is TRBV5-1, the J call TRBJ2-7; D possibly corresponds to TRBD2 (6 bases). The CDR3 has 14 amino acids. Trimming took off 2 bases at V and 3 bases at J, with 12 bases between the two ends. Germline V gene sequence: CDR1 SGHRS, CDR2 YFSETQ. The CDR3 bases are TGCGCCAGCAGCTTCGGGGGAGAAATCTACGAGCAGTACTTC. Translating it yields CASSFGGEIYEQYF.